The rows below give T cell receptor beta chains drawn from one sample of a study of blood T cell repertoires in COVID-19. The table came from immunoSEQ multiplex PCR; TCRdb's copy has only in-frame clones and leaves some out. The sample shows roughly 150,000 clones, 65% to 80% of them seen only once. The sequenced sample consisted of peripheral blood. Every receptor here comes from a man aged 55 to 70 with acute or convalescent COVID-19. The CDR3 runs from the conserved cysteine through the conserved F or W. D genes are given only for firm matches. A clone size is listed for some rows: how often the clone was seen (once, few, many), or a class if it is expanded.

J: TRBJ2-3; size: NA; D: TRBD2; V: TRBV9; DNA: TGTGCCAGCAGCCCAGCGGGGGCCCAACAAAGCCCAGATACGCAGTATTTT; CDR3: CASSPAGAQQSPDTQYF
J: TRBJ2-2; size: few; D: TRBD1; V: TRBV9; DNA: TGTGCCAGCAGCGCAGGGACAGGGGACACCGGGGAGCTGTTTTTT; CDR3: CASSAGTGDTGELFF
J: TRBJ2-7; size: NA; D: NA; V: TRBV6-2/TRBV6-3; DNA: TGTGCCAGCAGTTACTCACCTACCCCGGAACAGGACAGCTACGAGCAGTACTTC; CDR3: CASSYSPTPEQDSYEQYF
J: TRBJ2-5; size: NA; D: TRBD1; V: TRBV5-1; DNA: TGCGCCAGCAGCCCGACAGGGTTAAGAGAGACCCAGTACTTC; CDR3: CASSPTGLRETQYF
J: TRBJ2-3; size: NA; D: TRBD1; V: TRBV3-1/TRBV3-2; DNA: TGTGCCAGCAGTCCGGACAGGACCTCCACAGATACGCAGTATTTT; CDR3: CASSPDRTSTDTQYF
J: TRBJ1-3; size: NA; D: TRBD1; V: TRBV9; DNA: TGTGCCAGCACTCTGTCGGGACAGGGGCGAGACACCATATATTTT; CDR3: CASTLSGQGRDTIYF
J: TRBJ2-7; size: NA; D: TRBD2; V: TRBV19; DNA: TGTGCCAGCGGACTAGCGGGCGGTAGGACCTACGAGCAGTACTTC; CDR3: CASGLAGGRTYEQYF
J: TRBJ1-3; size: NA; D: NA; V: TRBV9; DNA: TGTGCCAGCAGCACCCCAGGGCACACTGGAAACACCATATATTTT; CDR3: CASSTPGHTGNTIYF
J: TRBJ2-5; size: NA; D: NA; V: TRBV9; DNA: TGTGCCAGCAGCGTAGGCCCGGGGGAGCGGGAGACCCAGTACTTC; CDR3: CASSVGPGERETQYF
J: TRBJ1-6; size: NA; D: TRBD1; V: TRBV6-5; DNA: TGTGCCAGCAGATCGGGACAGTATAATTCACCCCTCCACTTT; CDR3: CASRSGQYNSPLHF
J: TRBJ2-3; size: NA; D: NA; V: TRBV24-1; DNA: TGTGCCACCAGTGATACCCTCCCCCGAGCAGATACGCAGTATTTT; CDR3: CATSDTLPRADTQYF
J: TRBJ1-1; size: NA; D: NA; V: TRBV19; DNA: TGTGCCAGTAGTATTGGTCCAGGAAGGAACACTGAAGCTTTCTTT; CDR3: CASSIGPGRNTEAFF
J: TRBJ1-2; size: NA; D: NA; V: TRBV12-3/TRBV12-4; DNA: TGTGCCAGCAGTTTTCTACAAGGAGATGGCTACACCTTC; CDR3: CASSFLQGDGYTF
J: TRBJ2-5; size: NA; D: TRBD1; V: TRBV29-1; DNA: TGCAGCGTTGGACAGGGTCGCGAGACCCAGTACTTC; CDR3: CSVGQGRETQYF
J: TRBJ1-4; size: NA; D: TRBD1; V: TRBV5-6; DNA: TGTGCCAGCAGCGGGGGACAGGGATGGACTAATGAAAAACTGTTTTTT; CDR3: CASSGGQGWTNEKLFF
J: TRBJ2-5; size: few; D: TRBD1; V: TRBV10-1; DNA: TGCGCCAGCAGTGAGAGGACAGGGAGTTTTGGGACCCAGTACTTC; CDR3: CASSERTGSFGTQYF
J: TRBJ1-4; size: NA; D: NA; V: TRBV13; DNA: TGTGCCAGCAGCTTAGACGTAGGGGCAGGGGAAAGTGGAAAACTGTTTTTT; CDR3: CASSLDVGAGESGKLFF
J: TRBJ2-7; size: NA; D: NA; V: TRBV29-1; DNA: TGCAGCGTTGAAGAAACTGACTACGAGCAGTACTTC; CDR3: CSVEETDYEQYF
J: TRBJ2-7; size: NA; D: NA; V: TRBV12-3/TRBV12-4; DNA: TGTGCCAGCAGTCAGGGCGGCTACGAGCAGTACTTC; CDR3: CASSQGGYEQYF
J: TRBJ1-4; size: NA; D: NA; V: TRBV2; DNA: TGTGCCAGCAAGCGAGGGGGGGGCCCTAATGAAAAACTGTTTTTT; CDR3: CASKRGGGPNEKLFF
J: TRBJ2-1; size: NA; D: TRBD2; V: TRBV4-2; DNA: TGTGCCAGCAGCGTCCTGGGCGGGGGGGCTGCAAATGAGCAGTTCTTC; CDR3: CASSVLGGGAANEQFF
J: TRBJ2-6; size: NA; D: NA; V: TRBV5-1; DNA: TGCGCCAGCAGCCCTCTTTCTGGGGCCAACGTCCTGACTTTC; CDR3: CASSPLSGANVLTF
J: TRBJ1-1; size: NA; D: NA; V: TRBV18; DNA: TGTGCCAGCTCACCAGGGGGCGGAAACACTGAAGCTTTCTTT; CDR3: CASSPGGGNTEAFF
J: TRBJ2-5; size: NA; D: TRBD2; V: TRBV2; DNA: TGTGCCAGCAGGGAACTAGCGGGGGTCCAGGAGACCCAGTACTTC; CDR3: CASRELAGVQETQYF
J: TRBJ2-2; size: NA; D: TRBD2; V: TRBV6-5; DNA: TGTGCCAGCAGTTACTCCCCACTAGCGGGGGCTCTTAGGCTGTTTTTT; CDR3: CASSYSPLAGALRLFF
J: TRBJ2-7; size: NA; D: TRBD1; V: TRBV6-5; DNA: TGTGCCAGCAGTTACGGGACAGGTGGGGAGCAGTACTTC; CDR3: CASSYGTGGEQYF
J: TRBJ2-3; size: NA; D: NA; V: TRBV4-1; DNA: TGCGCCAGCAGCCAACCGACAGGACGCACAGATACGCAGTATTTT; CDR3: CASSQPTGRTDTQYF
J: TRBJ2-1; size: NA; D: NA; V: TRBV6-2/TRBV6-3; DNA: TGTGCCAGCAGTTACCAGGGCGGCCCCTACAATGAGCAGTTCTTC; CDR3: CASSYQGGPYNEQFF
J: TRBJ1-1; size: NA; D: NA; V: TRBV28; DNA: TGTGCCAGCAGCCCAGGGTCAGGTTTAACTGAAGCTTTCTTT; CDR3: CASSPGSGLTEAFF
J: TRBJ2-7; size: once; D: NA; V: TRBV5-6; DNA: TGTGCCAGCAGCTCCACAGGAGCCTACGAGCAGTACTTC; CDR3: CASSSTGAYEQYF
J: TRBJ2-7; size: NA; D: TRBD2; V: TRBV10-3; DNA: TGTGCCATCAGCGGCGCATCGGGGGGGCCATCCTACGAGCAGTACTTC; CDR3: CAISGASGGPSYEQYF
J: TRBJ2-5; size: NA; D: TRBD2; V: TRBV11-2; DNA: TGTGCCAGCAGCAAGACTAGCGGGTGGGAGACCCAGTACTTC; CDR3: CASSKTSGWETQYF
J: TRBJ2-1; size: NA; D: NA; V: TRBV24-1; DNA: TGTGCCACCAGTGATTTCGACAATGAGCAGTTCTTC; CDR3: CATSDFDNEQFF
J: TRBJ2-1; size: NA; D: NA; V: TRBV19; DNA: TGTGCCAGTAGCCAACTACTGAATGAGCAGTTCTTC; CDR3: CASSQLLNEQFF
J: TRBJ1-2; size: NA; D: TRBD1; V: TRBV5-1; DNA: TGCGCCAGCAGCTTGGCCGGAGGACAGGCCAGCACTAACTATGGCTACACCTTC; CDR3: CASSLAGGQASTNYGYTF
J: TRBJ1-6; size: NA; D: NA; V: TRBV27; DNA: TGTGCCAGCAGCCCTATCCCGCCTCAGGTTTTAATTAATTCACCCCTCCACTTT; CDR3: CASSPIPPQVLINSPLHF
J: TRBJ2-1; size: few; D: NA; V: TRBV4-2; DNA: TGTGCCAGCAGTCGGGACGGGGGAGTGTACAATGAGCAGTTCTTC; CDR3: CASSRDGGVYNEQFF
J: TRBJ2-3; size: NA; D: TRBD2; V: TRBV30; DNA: TGTGCCTGGAGTGTCAGCGGGGGTACAGATACGCAGTATTTT; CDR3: CAWSVSGGTDTQYF
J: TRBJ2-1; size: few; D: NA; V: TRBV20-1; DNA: TGCAGTGCTAGACGCGTAGAGCAGTTCTTC; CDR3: CSARRVEQFF
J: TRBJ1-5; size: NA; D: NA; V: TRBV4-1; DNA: TGCGCCAGCAGAGCAGGGGTCGGAGACAATCAGCCCCAGCATTTT; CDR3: CASRAGVGDNQPQHF
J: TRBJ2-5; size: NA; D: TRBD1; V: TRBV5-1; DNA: TGCGCCAGCAGCTTGGCCGGGGCAGGGGGTCTGGAGACCCAGTACTTC; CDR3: CASSLAGAGGLETQYF
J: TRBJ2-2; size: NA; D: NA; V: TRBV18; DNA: TGTGCCAGCTCACCACCCGGAGGGACAGATGATACCGGGGAGCTGTTTTTT; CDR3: CASSPPGGTDDTGELFF
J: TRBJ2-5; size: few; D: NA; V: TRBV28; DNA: TGTGCCAGCAGTACTTGGACACCCCAAATCCCTCAAGAGACCCAGTACTTC; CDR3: CASSTWTPQIPQETQYF
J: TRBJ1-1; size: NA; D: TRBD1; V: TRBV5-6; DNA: TGTGCCAGCAGCTTTTCCGGGACAGGGAAAGACACTGAAGCTTTCTTT; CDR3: CASSFSGTGKDTEAFF
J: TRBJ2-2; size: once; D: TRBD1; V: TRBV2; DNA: TGTGCCAGCAGAGGGGGCCAGGACGGGGAGCTGTTTTTT; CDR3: CASRGGQDGELFF
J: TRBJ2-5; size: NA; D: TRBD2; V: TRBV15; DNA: TGTGCCACCAGCATTAGCGGGGGGGCATGGGAGACCCAGTACTTC; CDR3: CATSISGGAWETQYF
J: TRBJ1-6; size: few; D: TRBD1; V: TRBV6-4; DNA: TGTGCCAGCAGTACCTCGACAGGGTATAATTCACCCCTCCACTTT; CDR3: CASSTSTGYNSPLHF